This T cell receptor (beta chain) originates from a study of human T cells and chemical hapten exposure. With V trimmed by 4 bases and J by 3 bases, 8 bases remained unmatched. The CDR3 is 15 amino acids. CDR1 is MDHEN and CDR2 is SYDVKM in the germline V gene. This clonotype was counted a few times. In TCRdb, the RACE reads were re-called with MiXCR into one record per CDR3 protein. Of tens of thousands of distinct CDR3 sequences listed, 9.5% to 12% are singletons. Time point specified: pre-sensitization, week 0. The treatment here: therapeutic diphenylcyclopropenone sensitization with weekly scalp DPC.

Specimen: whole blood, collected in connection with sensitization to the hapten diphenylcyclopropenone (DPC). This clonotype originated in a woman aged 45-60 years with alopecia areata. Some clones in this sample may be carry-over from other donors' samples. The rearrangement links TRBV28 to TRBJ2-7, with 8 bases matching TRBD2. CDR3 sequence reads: CASSSPRGGIYEQYF. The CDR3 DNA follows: TGTGCCAGCAGTTCCCCACGGGGGGGAATCTACGAGCAGTACTTC.